This TCR beta chain was recorded in a study of cytomegalovirus exposure and HLA in healthy donors. General study results and limits: Specificity of three CMV-associated chains for CMV antigens was verified in vitro. A list of about 180 TCR beta chains associated with cytomegalovirus was given. It was reportedly the case that the classifier diagnosed cytomegalovirus status with high specificity and sensitivity.

The table came from immunoSEQ multiplex PCR; TCRdb's copy has only in-frame clones and leaves some out. This table has 130,000 or so clones, roughly 90% appearing once. This clone appeared a few times. What it recognizes is unknown. CDR1 and CDR2 from the germline V gene are MNHEY and SVGAGI. The CDR3 length is 12 residues. V lost 8 bases and J lost 3, with 11 bases in between. The genes are TRBV6-5 and TRBJ2-7; possible D gene TRBD1, 6 bases. Sequencing used PBMCs. The TCR was taken from a man aged 30 to 39 in good health and CMV-seronegative. CDR3 sequence reads: CASGSGVYEQYF. The DNA for the CDR3 is TGTGCCAGCGGTTCAGGGGTCTACGAGCAGTACTTC.